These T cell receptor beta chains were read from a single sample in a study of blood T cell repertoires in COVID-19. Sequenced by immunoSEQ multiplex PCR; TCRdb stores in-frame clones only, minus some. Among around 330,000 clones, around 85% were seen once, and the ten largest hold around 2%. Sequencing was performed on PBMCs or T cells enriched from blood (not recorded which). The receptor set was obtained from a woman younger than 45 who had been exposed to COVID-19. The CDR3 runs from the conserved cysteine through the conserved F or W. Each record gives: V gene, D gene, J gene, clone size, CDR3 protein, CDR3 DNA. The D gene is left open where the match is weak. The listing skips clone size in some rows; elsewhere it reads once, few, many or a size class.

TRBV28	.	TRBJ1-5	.	CASSFSGQREFNQPQHF	TGTGCCAGCAGTTTTTCAGGTCAGCGGGAATTTAATCAGCCCCAGCATTTT
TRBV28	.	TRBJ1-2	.	CASRPTANYGYTF	TGTGCCAGCAGACCGACAGCTAACTATGGCTACACCTTC
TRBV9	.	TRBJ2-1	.	CASSVYGGYEQFF	TGTGCCAGCAGCGTATATGGGGGGTATGAGCAGTTCTTC
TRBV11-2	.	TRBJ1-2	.	CASSLDQFGENYGYTF	TGTGCCAGCAGCTTAGATCAATTCGGGGAAAACTATGGCTACACCTTC
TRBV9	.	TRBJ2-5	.	CASSVSGQQETQYF	TGTGCCAGCAGCGTATCGGGACAACAAGAGACCCAGTACTTC
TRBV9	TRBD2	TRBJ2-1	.	CASSVLLAGYEQFF	TGTGCCAGCAGCGTACTCCTAGCGGGGTATGAGCAGTTCTTC
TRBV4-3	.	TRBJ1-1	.	CASSQAKGADTEAFF	TGCGCCAGCAGCCAGGCCAAAGGAGCCGACACTGAAGCTTTCTTT
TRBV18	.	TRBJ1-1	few	CASIPIESTEAFF	TGTGCCAGCATTCCGATTGAGAGCACTGAAGCTTTCTTT
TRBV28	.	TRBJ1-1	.	CASGLTGNRGTEAFF	TGTGCCAGCGGATTAACAGGGAATAGGGGCACTGAAGCTTTCTTT
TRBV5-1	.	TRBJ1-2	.	CASSLSRGFGYTF	TGCGCCAGCAGCTTGAGCAGGGGATTTGGCTACACCTTC
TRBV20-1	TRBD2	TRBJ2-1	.	CSLNHLAVQFF	TGCAGTCTAAACCACCTAGCGGTGCAGTTCTTC
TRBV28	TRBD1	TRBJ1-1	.	CASSIIQGARTEAFF	TGTGCCAGCAGTATTATACAGGGGGCACGGACTGAAGCTTTCTTT
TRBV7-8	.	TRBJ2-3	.	CASSLKISTGSTDTQYF	TGTGCCAGCAGCTTAAAAATAAGCACAGGGAGCACAGATACGCAGTATTTT
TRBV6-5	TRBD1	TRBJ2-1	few	CASSYPGQGKDEQFF	TGTGCCAGCAGTTACCCGGGACAGGGGAAGGATGAGCAGTTCTTC
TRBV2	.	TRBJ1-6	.	CASLSTNSPLHF	TGTGCCAGCCTATCTACGAATTCACCCCTCCACTTT
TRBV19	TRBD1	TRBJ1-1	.	CASRMNQGASNTEAFF	TGTGCCAGTAGGATGAATCAGGGGGCTTCGAACACTGAAGCTTTCTTT
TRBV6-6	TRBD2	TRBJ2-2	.	CASSPTSESAGELFF	TGTGCCAGCAGCCCTACTAGCGAGAGCGCCGGGGAGCTGTTTTTT
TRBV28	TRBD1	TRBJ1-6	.	CASKSGTDESSPLHF	TGTGCCAGCAAATCCGGGACAGATGAAAGTTCACCCCTCCACTTT
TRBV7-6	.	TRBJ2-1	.	CASSLSPLSYNEQFF	TGTGCCAGCAGTCTAAGTCCCCTTAGTTACAATGAGCAGTTCTTC
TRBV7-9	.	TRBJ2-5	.	CASSPSRAQETQYF	TGTGCCAGCAGCCCCAGCAGGGCACAAGAGACCCAGTACTTC
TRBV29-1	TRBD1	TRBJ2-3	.	CSVTGVISTDTQYF	TGCAGCGTTACAGGGGTAATAAGCACAGATACGCAGTATTTT
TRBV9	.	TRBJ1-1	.	CASSAHGGGTEAFF	TGTGCCAGCAGCGCCCATGGGGGAGGTACGGAAGCTTTCTTT
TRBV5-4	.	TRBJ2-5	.	CASSLRQGGETQYF	TGTGCCAGCAGCTTGAGGCAGGGGGGAGAGACCCAGTACTTC
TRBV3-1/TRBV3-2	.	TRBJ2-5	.	CASSQDWSVETQYF	TGTGCCAGCAGCCAAGATTGGTCAGTAGAGACCCAGTACTTC
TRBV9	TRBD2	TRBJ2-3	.	CASSVVSVAGPNTDTQYF	TGTGCCAGCAGCGTAGTAAGCGTAGCGGGGCCAAACACAGATACGCAGTATTTT
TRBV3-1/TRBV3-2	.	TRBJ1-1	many	CASGIPGSNTEAFF	TGTGCCAGCGGAATACCCGGGTCGAACACTGAAGCTTTCTTT
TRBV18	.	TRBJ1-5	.	CASSPGSDQPQHF	TGTGCCAGCTCACCAGGGAGTGATCAGCCCCAGCATTTT
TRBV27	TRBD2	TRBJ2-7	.	CASSLSFIARTSGSIRSYEQYF	TGTGCCAGCAGTTTATCCTTTATAGCGCGGACTAGCGGGAGTATTAGATCCTACGAGCAGTACTTC
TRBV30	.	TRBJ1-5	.	CAWAPNSRNQPQHF	TGTGCCTGGGCCCCGAACAGTCGCAATCAGCCCCAGCATTTT
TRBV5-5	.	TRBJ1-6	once	CASSLQGQPRPPLHF	TGTGCCAGCAGCTTGCAGGGCCAGCCAAGGCCACCCCTCCACTTT
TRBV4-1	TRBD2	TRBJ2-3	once	CASSPQVAGGTDTQYF	TGCGCCAGCAGCCCCCAGGTAGCGGGGGGCACAGATACGCAGTATTTT
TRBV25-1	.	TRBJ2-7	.	CASRTDIYEQYF	TGTGCCAGCAGGACAGATATCTACGAGCAGTACTTC
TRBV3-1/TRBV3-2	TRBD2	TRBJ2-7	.	CASSPSGMATYEQYF	TGTGCCAGCAGCCCGAGCGGGATGGCGACCTACGAGCAGTACTTC
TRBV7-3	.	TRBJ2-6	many	CASSPQGSSGANVLTF	TGTGCCAGCAGCCCCCAGGGGAGCTCTGGGGCCAACGTCCTGACTTTC
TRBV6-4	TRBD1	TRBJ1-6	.	CASSDSLPRQGTETINSPLHF	TGTGCCAGCAGTGACTCCCTACCCCGACAGGGGACCGAGACGATTAATTCACCCCTCCACTTT
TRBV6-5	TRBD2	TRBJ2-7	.	CASSYSAGGSGEQYF	TGTGCCAGCAGTTACTCGGCGGGAGGCTCGGGTGAGCAGTACTTC
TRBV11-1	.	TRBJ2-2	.	CASSPTANTGELFF	TGTGCCAGCAGCCCTACCGCGAACACCGGGGAGCTGTTTTTT
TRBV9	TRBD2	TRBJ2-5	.	CASSVGQTSGGFRAQYF	TGTGCCAGCAGCGTAGGTCAGACTAGCGGGGGGTTTCGGGCCCAGTACTTC
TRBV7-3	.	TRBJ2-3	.	CASSLTSGVSTDTQYF	TGTGCCAGCAGCTTAACCAGCGGTGTAAGCACAGATACGCAGTATTTT
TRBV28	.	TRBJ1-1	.	CASILRLTGFWGTEAFF	TGTGCCAGCATCTTGAGGCTTACAGGGTTTTGGGGCACTGAAGCTTTCTTT
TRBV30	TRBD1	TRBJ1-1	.	CAWRLTGGITEAFF	TGTGCCTGGAGGTTGACAGGGGGTATCACTGAAGCTTTCTTT
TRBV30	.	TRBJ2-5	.	CAWSRADRDQETQYF	TGTGCCTGGAGTCGGGCGGACAGAGACCAAGAGACCCAGTACTTC